This section outlines one TCR beta chain sequence together with its context. Its cognate antigen is unknown. Trimming stripped 2 bases from V and 12 bases from J, with 13 bases between. This CDR3 has 12 residues. Germline values: CDR1 SGHNT, CDR2 YYREEE (reference sequence). The source of the sample is a study of shared clonotypes between healthy human individuals. Whole-study results and caveats: Among several donors, approximately 5% of naive CD4 clonotypes were found in common. Among non-shared clonotypes, generation probabilities were lower than among those shared by all four donors.

Sequencing was at deep level. Repertoires were generated with immunoSEQ multiplex PCR, while TCRdb's copy carries only in-frame clones and drops some. The table records about 2 million clones, just under 95% of them present only once. Cells designated naive CD8 were CD45RO-negative and were positively selected for CCR7, with terminally differentiated effector memory CD45RA+ cells excluded. The healthy adult donors were HIV-negative and reported no recent acute infections or vaccinations. Sequences were obtained from naive CD8+ T cells sorted from blood. This TCR was recovered from a young man in good health. The chain employs TRBV5-4 and TRBJ2-3; D is possibly TRBD2 (5 bases). CDR3 bases: TGTGCCAGCAGCTTACTAGGAGTCCCCCAGTATTTT. Translated, it gives CASSLLGVPQYF.